The 2 T cell receptor beta chains below all came from one sample that was sequenced in a study of PD-L1 blockade in urothelial cancer. TCRdb's table, derived via immunoSEQ multiplex PCR, lists solely in-frame clones and lacks some. The data show under 70,000 clones, approximately 85% seen once. Indicated time point: pretreatment peripheral blood. The sample here was PBMCs, taken around atezolizumab (anti-PD-L1) treatment. The receptors derive from a man in his 70s with urothelial cancer.

The gene calls are TRBV29-1 and TRBJ1-1, with D tentatively TRBD1 (5 bases). The CDR3 consists of 10 residues. Looked up from germline, CDR1 is SQVTM and CDR2 is ANQGSEA. V lost 7 bases, J lost 4 bases, and 7 bases lay in between. The DNA for the CDR3 is TGCAGCGGGGGGGGCACTGAAGCTTTCTTT. Translated, it gives CSGGGTEAFF.

This clone was found once. V usage is TRBV5-5 and J usage is TRBJ1-2; 11 bases are a match to TRBD1. J gave up 5 bases and V 4 bases, and 13 bases lay outside the gene matches. The CDR3 length is 17 residues. Per the germline V gene, CDR1 is SGHKS and CDR2 is YYEKEE (reference sequence). CDR3 region: CASSRGTGGFVSYGYTF. CDR3 DNA: TGTGCCAGCAGCCGGGGGACAGGGGGGTTCGTGAGTTATGGCTACACCTTC.